The clone carrying this T cell receptor (beta chain) was detected many times. Its antigen is still unknown. The data were obtained in a study of T cells in Graves' hyperthyroidism and ophthalmopathy. V lost 7 bases and J lost 4, with 14 bases in between. This CDR3 spans 14 amino acids. Amplification of TCR beta CDR3 regions used RNA as the template. When the TCR CDR3 underwent first-round RT-PCR, the HTBI primer set was used. TCRdb ran MiXCR on the multiplex PCR reads and lists one entry per CDR3 protein. This sample has 350,000 to 400,000 distinct CDR3 sequences, with around a sixth found just once. Study-level findings and limits: Researchers found most expanded thyroid clonotypes above 0.001 in blood as well.

The receptor was derived from a man aged 18 to 35 with Graves' ophthalmopathy. J is TRBJ1-5 and V is TRBV12-3 or TRBV12-4; D might be TRBD1 (6 bases). Sequenced input: blood. CDR3 nucleotide sequence: TGTGCCAGCACCTCAGGACAGTGGAATCAGCCCCAGCATTTT. Protein sequence: CASTSGQWNQPQHF.